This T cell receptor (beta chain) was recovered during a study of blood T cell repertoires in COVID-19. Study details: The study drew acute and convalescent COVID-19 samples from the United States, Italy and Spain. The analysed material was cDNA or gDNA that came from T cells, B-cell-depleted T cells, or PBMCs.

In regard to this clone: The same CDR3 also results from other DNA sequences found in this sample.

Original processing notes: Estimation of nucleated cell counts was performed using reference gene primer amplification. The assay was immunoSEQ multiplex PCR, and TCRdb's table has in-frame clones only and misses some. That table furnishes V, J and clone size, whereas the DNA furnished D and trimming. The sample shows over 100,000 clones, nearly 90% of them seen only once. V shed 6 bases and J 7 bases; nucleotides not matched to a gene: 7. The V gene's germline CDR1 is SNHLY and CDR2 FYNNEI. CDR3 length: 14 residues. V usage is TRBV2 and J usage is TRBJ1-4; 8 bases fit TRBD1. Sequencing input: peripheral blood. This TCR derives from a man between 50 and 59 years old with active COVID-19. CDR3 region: CASRDRVGSEKLFF. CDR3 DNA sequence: TGTGCCAGCAGGGACAGGGTCGGTTCTGAAAAACTGTTTTTT.